These 19 T cell receptor beta chains share one sample of origin, sequenced in a study of cytomegalovirus exposure and HLA in healthy donors. The PCR was carried out with 60 Vbeta primers and 13 Jbeta primers. Sequencing was performed with immunoSEQ multiplex PCR; in TCRdb, only in-frame clones are kept and a portion is missing. The table lists tens of thousands of clones, less than 80% of them singletons. The sequencing sample was made of PBMCs. The receptors stem from a man between 60 and 75 years old in good health and CMV-seropositive.

DNA of the CDR3: TGTGCCAGCACGCAGGGGATGAACACTGAAGCTTTCTTT. Its translation: CASTQGMNTEAFF. The rearrangement joins TRBV13 to TRBJ1-1; TRBD1 might be the D (6 bases). The CDR3 totals 13 residues. V was pared by 7 bases and J by 0 bases, with 9 bases between. CDR1 PRHDT and CDR2 FYEKMQ come from the germline V gene (reference sequence).

V and J are TRBV11-3 and TRBJ1-1; TRBD1 matches at 8 bases. Losses at the gene ends were 1 base for V and 7 bases for J; bases not matched to a gene: 8. The CDR3 length is 15 residues. The germline V gene encodes CDR1 SGHNT and CDR2 YENEEA. The CDR3 DNA reads TGTGCCAGCAGCTTAGTTCGGACAGGGCTCGGTGAAGCTTTCTTT. Translated, it gives CASSLVRTGLGEAFF.

This clone was found once. The V and J genes are TRBV4-2 and TRBJ1-5; tentatively, D is TRBD1 (5 bases). This CDR3 is 16 amino acids long. The germline V gene has CDR1 LGHNA and CDR2 YNFKEQ. V lost 0 bases, J lost 2 bases, and 11 bases lay in between. The CDR3 sequence is CASSQEGGVGNQPQHF. The DNA of the CDR3 is TGTGCCAGCAGCCAAGAAGGAGGGGTTGGCAATCAGCCCCAGCATTTT.

The chain employs TRBV4-1 and TRBJ2-7, with D possibly being TRBD2 (6 bases). The CDR3 runs 15 residues. The germline gives CDR1 MGHRA, CDR2 YSYEKL. V lost 5 bases, J lost 1 base, and 15 bases lay in between. The CDR3 nucleotides are TGCGCCAGCAGCTCCGTTACTGGGGGGTCCTACGAGCAGTACTTC. Residues: CASSSVTGGSYEQYF.

This clone was observed a few times. J is TRBJ1-2 and V is TRBV20-1; no clear D. CDR1 is DFQATT, CDR2 SNEGSKA, per germline (reference sequence). This CDR3 spans 11 amino acids. V lost 4 bases, J lost 7 bases, and 10 bases lay in between. CDR3 sequence (DNA): TGCAGTGCTATGCCCGGGTTTGGCTACACCTTC. As protein: CSAMPGFGYTF.

V is TRBV7-6 and J is TRBJ2-2; unclear D gene. V lost 0 bases to trimming and J lost 6 bases, with 11 bases between them. In germline, CDR1 is SGHVS, CDR2 FNYEAQ. The CDR3 contains 15 residues. The CDR3 loop reads CASSLAGEVAGELFF. CDR3 coding DNA: TGTGCCAGCAGCTTAGCAGGAGAGGTGGCCGGGGAGCTGTTTTTT.

The CDR3 loop is CASSSGSGRAGNEQFF. The CDR3 bases are TGTGCCAGCAGTTCCGGGAGCGGGAGGGCCGGCAATGAGCAGTTCTTC. V usage is TRBV5-4 and J usage is TRBJ2-1; TRBD2 agrees at 10 bases. Germline V CDR1 and CDR2: SGHNT, YYREEE (reference sequence). Trimming at V came to 5 bases and at J to 6 bases, leaving 11 bases not matched to a gene. The CDR3 totals 16 residues. The full variable domain, its missing parts supplied by reference TRBV5-4 and TRBJ2-1, is ETGVTQSPTHLIKTRGQQVTLRCSSQSGHNTVSWYQQALGQGPQFIFQYYREEENGRGNFPPRFSGLQFPNYSSELNVNALELDDSALYLCASSSGSGRAGNEQFFGPGTRLTVL.

CDR3 sequence reads: CASSPRYNSPLHF. The CDR3 nucleotides are TGTGCCAGCAGTCCCCGGTATAATTCACCCCTCCACTTT. The chain has TRBV25-1 and TRBJ1-6; D call uncertain. The CDR3 loop spans 13 amino acids. The V gene's germline CDR1 is MGHDK and CDR2 SYGVNS. Trimming shortened V by 5 bases and J by 4 bases, and 6 bases separated the two germline ends. The entire variable domain, with the rest obtained from reference TRBV25-1 and TRBJ1-6, is as follows: EADIYQTPRYLVIGTGKKITLECSQTMGHDKMYWYQQDPGMELHLIHYSYGVNSTEKGDLSSESTVSRIRTEHFPLTLESARPSHTSQYLCASSPRYNSPLHFGNGTRLTVT.

V and J are TRBV4-1 and TRBJ2-5; 8 bases fit TRBD1. This CDR3 comprises 16 residues. Per the germline V gene, CDR1 is MGHRA and CDR2 is YSYEKL. The V gene end was trimmed by 3 bases and the J gene end by 4 bases; junction bases not matched to a gene: 10. CDR3 amino acids: CASSQTQGARVETQYF. The CDR3 DNA sequence: TGCGCCAGCAGCCAGACCCAGGGGGCGCGGGTAGAGACCCAGTACTTC.

J is TRBJ2-2 and V is TRBV6-4; D might be TRBD1 (6 bases). The CDR3 contains 15 residues. Germline V gene sequence: CDR1 MRHNA, CDR2 SNTAGT. V was clipped by 3 bases and J by 5 bases, with 13 bases between them. CDR3 residues: CASSEGYRATGELFF. The CDR3 coding sequence is TGTGCCAGCAGTGAAGGGTACAGGGCAACCGGGGAGCTGTTTTTT.

The CDR3 sequence: CASSLGQATQPQHF. The CDR3 nucleotides read TGTGCCAGCAGCTTAGGGCAGGCCACTCAGCCCCAGCATTTT. V gene TRBV11-2 combines with J gene TRBJ1-5; D ambiguous. Trimming removed 1 base from V and 6 bases from J, with 10 bases in between. Germline values: CDR1 SGHAT, CDR2 FQNNGV. The CDR3 loop spans 14 amino acids.

The chain employs TRBV11-2 and TRBJ2-7, with 8 bases identical to TRBD1. The CDR3 length is 14 residues. Germline V gives CDR1 SGHAT, CDR2 FQNNGV. V was pared by 4 bases and J by 5 bases, with 7 bases of the junction left unmatched. The CDR3: CASSWETGADEQYF. The CDR3 DNA reads TGTGCCAGCAGCTGGGAGACAGGGGCCGACGAGCAGTACTTC.

The chain carries TRBV19 and TRBJ2-5; tentative D call: TRBD1 (6 bases). Germline assignment: CDR1 LNHDA and CDR2 SQIVND (reference sequence). V shed 3 bases and J shed 4 bases, with 9 bases lying between them. The CDR3 is 13 residues long. CDR3 nucleotides: TGTGCCAGTAGTATCCCCAGGGGAGAGACCCAGTACTTC. Translating it yields CASSIPRGETQYF. The entire variable domain, with the rest obtained from reference TRBV19 and TRBJ2-5, is as follows: DGGITQSPKYLFRKEGQNVTLSCEQNLNHDAMYWYRQDPGQGLRLIYYSQIVNDFQKGDIAEGYSVSREKKESFPLTVTSAQKNPTAFYLCASSIPRGETQYFGPGTRLLVL.

The V and J genes are TRBV7-2 and TRBJ1-1, with 8 bases aligning to TRBD1. The CDR3 length is 14 residues. CDR1 and CDR2 from the germline V gene are SGHTA and FQGNSA. J gave up 1 base and V 7 bases, and 5 bases lay outside the gene matches. DNA for the CDR3: TGTGCCAGCACCTTTGGGACAGGGAACACTGAAGCTTTCTTT. This translates into CASTFGTGNTEAFF. Complete variable domain (other parts from reference TRBV7-2 and TRBJ1-1): GAGVSQSPSNKVTEKGKDVELRCDPISGHTALYWYRQSLGQGLEFLIYFQGNSAPDKSGLPSDRFSAERTGGSVSTLTIQRTQQEDSAVYLCASTFGTGNTEAFFGQGTRLTVV.

The chain joins TRBV29-1 to TRBJ2-7; tentatively, D is TRBD2 (5 bases). Trimming took off 4 bases at V and 0 bases at J, with 10 bases between the two ends. This CDR3 contains 13 residues. From germline, CDR1 is SQVTM and CDR2 ANQGSEA. CDR3 in DNA: TGCAGCGTTGTCGGACTTGGCTCCTACGAGCAGTACTTC. This encodes CSVVGLGSYEQYF.

The V and J genes are TRBV6-1 and TRBJ2-7; D possibly corresponds to TRBD1 (6 bases). The CDR3 is made up of 13 amino acids. Germline V gives CDR1 MNHNS, CDR2 SASEGT. With 10 bases removed from V and 3 bases from J, the gap between germline ends came to 16 bases. The DNA for the CDR3 is TGTGCCACCACAGGGTCCGGCTTCTACGAGCAGTACTTC. Protein sequence: CATTGSGFYEQYF.

The chain employs TRBV5-1 and TRBJ1-1, with 7 bases lining up with TRBD1. V lost 4 bases and J lost 4; bases outside the gene matches: 16. The germline CDR1 and CDR2 sequences are SGHRS and YFSETQ. The CDR3 has 17 amino acids. The CDR3 is CASSPIGGRQGGTEAFF. The CDR3 bases are TGCGCCAGCAGCCCAATAGGGGGACGACAGGGAGGCACTGAAGCTTTCTTT.

The chain has TRBV7-8 and TRBJ2-3, with a tentative D call TRBD1 (6 bases). With 5 bases removed from V and 6 bases from J, the gap between germline ends came to 12 bases. The CDR3 runs to 13 residues. Germline V gene sequence: CDR1 SGHVS, CDR2 FQNEAQ. The CDR3 nucleotides are TGTGCCAGCAGCGGACAGCTGGTGGATACGCAGTATTTT. This encodes CASSGQLVDTQYF.

The gene calls are TRBV2 and TRBJ1-2; D gene uncertain. Deletions cut 7 bases from V and 6 bases from J, with 21 bases between. The CDR3 has 15 amino acids. Germline V gene lookup returns CDR1 SNHLY and CDR2 FYNNEI. The CDR3 DNA reads as TGTGCCAGCAATCGTATATCTAACAGCTTTGATGGCTACACCTTC. It is translated as CASNRISNSFDGYTF. Complete variable domain (other parts from reference TRBV2 and TRBJ1-2): EPEVTQTPSHQVTQMGQEVILRCVPISNHLYFYWYRQILGQKVEFLVSFYNNEISEKSEIFDDQFSVERPDGSNFTLKIRSTKLEDSAMYFCASNRISNSFDGYTFGSGTRLTVV.